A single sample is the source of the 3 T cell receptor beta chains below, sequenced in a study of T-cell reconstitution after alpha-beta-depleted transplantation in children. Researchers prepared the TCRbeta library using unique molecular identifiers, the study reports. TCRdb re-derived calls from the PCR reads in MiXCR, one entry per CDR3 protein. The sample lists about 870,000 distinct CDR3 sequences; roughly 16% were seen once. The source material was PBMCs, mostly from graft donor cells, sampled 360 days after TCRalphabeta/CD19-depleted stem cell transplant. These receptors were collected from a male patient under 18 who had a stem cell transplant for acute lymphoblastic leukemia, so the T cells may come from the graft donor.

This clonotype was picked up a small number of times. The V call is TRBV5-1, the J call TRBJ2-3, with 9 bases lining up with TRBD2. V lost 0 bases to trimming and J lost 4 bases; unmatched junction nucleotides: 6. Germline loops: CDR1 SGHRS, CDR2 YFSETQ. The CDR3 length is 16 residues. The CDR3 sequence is CASSLAVGLASDTQYF. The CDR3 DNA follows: TGCGCCAGCAGCTTGGCCGTGGGACTAGCCTCAGATACGCAGTATTTT.

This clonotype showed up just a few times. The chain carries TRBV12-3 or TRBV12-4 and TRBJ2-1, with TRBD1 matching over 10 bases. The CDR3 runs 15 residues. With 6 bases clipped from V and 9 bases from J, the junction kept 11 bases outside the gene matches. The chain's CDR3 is CASSPSRDRGTEQFF. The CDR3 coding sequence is TGTGCCAGCAGCCCGTCCCGGGACAGGGGTACTGAGCAGTTCTTC.

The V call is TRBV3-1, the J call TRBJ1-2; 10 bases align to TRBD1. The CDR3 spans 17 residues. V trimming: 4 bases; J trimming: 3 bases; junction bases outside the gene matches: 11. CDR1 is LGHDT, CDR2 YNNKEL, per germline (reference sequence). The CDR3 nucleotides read TGTGCCAGCAGCCTTGCGACAGGGGGCTGGGAGGACTATGGCTACACCTTC. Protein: CASSLATGGWEDYGYTF.